The sequence of this T cell receptor beta chain was determined in a study of blood T cells in healthy people across ages. Study conclusions and caveats: Percentage of naive T cells showed a strong correlation with TCR beta diversity. Total diversity from one million sequenced T cells was likely underestimated.

Sample-barcoded 5' priming and a J-beta primer mix drove a second PCR of about 6 to 12 cycles. Each cDNA molecule received a tag from a template-switch adaptor that had 12 random nucleotides. TCRdb used MiXCR to reprocess the 5' RACE reads, holding one entry per CDR3 protein. The sample lists 600,000 to 650,000 distinct CDR3 sequences; under 70% were seen once. V trimming: 6 bases; J trimming: 1 base; junction bases outside the gene matches: 4. The CDR3 is 16 amino acids. Germline V gene data show CDR1 as LGHDT and CDR2 as YNNKEL (reference sequence). Notes on this clonotype: What it binds is not known.

Each donor gave 9.5 to 10 milliliters of peripheral blood. The chain carries TRBV3-1 and TRBJ2-7, with 15 bases that match TRBD2. The receptor was derived from a man between 60 and 75 years old in good health. Specimen: blood. The DNA for the CDR3 is TGTGCCAGCAGTTGGGGACTAGCGGGGGGATCCTACGAGCAGTACTTC. Translation gives CASSWGLAGGSYEQYF.